The rows below give T cell receptor beta chains drawn from one sample of a study of blood T cell repertoires in COVID-19. The assay was immunoSEQ multiplex PCR, and TCRdb's table has in-frame clones only and misses some. The sample has approximately 20,000 clones; over 75% are singletons. The sequenced sample was peripheral blood. The source of these receptors is a human donor in a cohort sampled during active COVID-19. CDR3s include the opening cysteine and the closing phenylalanine or tryptophan. Each record gives: J gene, V gene, clone size, D gene, CDR3 DNA, CDR3 protein. A D gene is named only where the DNA matches it firmly. A clone size is listed for some rows: how often the clone was seen (once, few, many), or a class if it is expanded.

J gene: TRBJ2-5; V gene: TRBV29-1; clone size: -; D gene: TRBD1; CDR3 DNA: TGCAGCGTTGTCACCTTGGACAGGGGCCCGCGGGAGACCCAGTACTTC; CDR3 protein: CSVVTLDRGPRETQYF
J gene: TRBJ2-1; V gene: TRBV3-1/TRBV3-2; clone size: -; D gene: -; CDR3 DNA: TGTGCCAGCAGCCAAGTCACTCCGAGGGTCGATGAGCAGTTCTTC; CDR3 protein: CASSQVTPRVDEQFF
J gene: TRBJ2-7; V gene: TRBV5-1; clone size: -; D gene: TRBD2; CDR3 DNA: TGCGCCAGCAGCTTGGCCGGGGGGTTTGACGAGCAGTACTTC; CDR3 protein: CASSLAGGFDEQYF
J gene: TRBJ2-1; V gene: TRBV15; clone size: -; D gene: TRBD1; CDR3 DNA: TGTGCCACCAGCAGACCCGGGACAGGGGCTCCCCATGAGCAGTTCTTC; CDR3 protein: CATSRPGTGAPHEQFF
J gene: TRBJ2-7; V gene: TRBV5-5; clone size: -; D gene: -; CDR3 DNA: TGTGCCAGCAGCTTGGGACAGTCCTACGAGCAGTACTTC; CDR3 protein: CASSLGQSYEQYF
J gene: TRBJ2-1; V gene: TRBV9; clone size: -; D gene: -; CDR3 DNA: TGTGCCAGCAGCGTCAGTATGGCGGATGTGGGTCACAATGAGCAGTTCTTC; CDR3 protein: CASSVSMADVGHNEQFF
J gene: TRBJ2-7; V gene: TRBV28; clone size: once; D gene: -; CDR3 DNA: TGTGCCAGCAGTTTCGGCAGGGCCTACGAGCAGTACTTC; CDR3 protein: CASSFGRAYEQYF
J gene: TRBJ2-7; V gene: TRBV19; clone size: -; D gene: TRBD2; CDR3 DNA: TGTGCCAGTAGCAGCACAGACCTGACTAGCGGGAGCCTCTACGAGCAGTACTTC; CDR3 protein: CASSSTDLTSGSLYEQYF
J gene: TRBJ2-3; V gene: TRBV24-1; clone size: once; D gene: -; CDR3 DNA: TGTGCCACCAGTGATTTTTTCTTAGATACGCAGTATTTT; CDR3 protein: CATSDFFLDTQYF
J gene: TRBJ1-5; V gene: TRBV19; clone size: -; D gene: TRBD1; CDR3 DNA: TGTGCCAGTAAGCATACAGGGGCAAATCAGCCCCAGCATTTT; CDR3 protein: CASKHTGANQPQHF
J gene: TRBJ1-1; V gene: TRBV14; clone size: -; D gene: TRBD1; CDR3 DNA: TGTGCCAGCAGCCGGGACAGGGGGCTGGGAGCTTTCTTT; CDR3 protein: CASSRDRGLGAFF
J gene: TRBJ2-7; V gene: TRBV28; clone size: once; D gene: -; CDR3 DNA: TGTGCCAGTCAGGGCTTATACGAGCAGTACTTC; CDR3 protein: CASQGLYEQYF
J gene: TRBJ2-1; V gene: TRBV2; clone size: -; D gene: TRBD1; CDR3 DNA: TGTGCCAGCAGCTACTCTGTCGGGACAGGGGACAATGAGCAGTTCTTC; CDR3 protein: CASSYSVGTGDNEQFF
J gene: TRBJ2-3; V gene: TRBV6-4; clone size: -; D gene: -; CDR3 DNA: TGTGCCAGCAGTGACAGCGAATATAGCACAGATACGCAGTATTTT; CDR3 protein: CASSDSEYSTDTQYF
J gene: TRBJ1-4; V gene: TRBV24-1; clone size: -; D gene: -; CDR3 DNA: TGTGCCACCAGTGATTTGACCAACGGAAAACTGTTTTTT; CDR3 protein: CATSDLTNGKLFF
J gene: TRBJ2-7; V gene: TRBV10-3; clone size: -; D gene: TRBD2; CDR3 DNA: TGTGCCATCGGTGAGGGTGAGAGATCTAGCGGGAGGGCCGAGCAGTACTTC; CDR3 protein: CAIGEGERSSGRAEQYF
J gene: TRBJ2-7; V gene: TRBV7-8; clone size: -; D gene: -; CDR3 DNA: TGTGCCAGCAGCACTAAAATGGGACAAGACTTCTACGAGCAGTACTTC; CDR3 protein: CASSTKMGQDFYEQYF
J gene: TRBJ2-5; V gene: TRBV7-2; clone size: -; D gene: -; CDR3 DNA: TGTGCCAGCAGCCCCCTAGTAGGAGAGACCCAGTACTTC; CDR3 protein: CASSPLVGETQYF
J gene: TRBJ2-3; V gene: TRBV28; clone size: -; D gene: TRBD1; CDR3 DNA: TGTGCCAGCAGTCGGACAGGGGGTATCACAGATACGCAGTATTTT; CDR3 protein: CASSRTGGITDTQYF
J gene: TRBJ2-1; V gene: TRBV30; clone size: -; D gene: TRBD2; CDR3 DNA: TGTGCCTGGACCGGGGACTACTACAATGAGCAGTTCTTC; CDR3 protein: CAWTGDYYNEQFF
J gene: TRBJ2-7; V gene: TRBV2; clone size: -; D gene: -; CDR3 DNA: TGTGCCAGCAGCGAAGTCCAGCGGTCCCTTTACGAGCAGTACTTC; CDR3 protein: CASSEVQRSLYEQYF
J gene: TRBJ2-1; V gene: TRBV21-1; clone size: -; D gene: -; CDR3 DNA: TGTGCCAGCAGCACGGACAGGGAGGAGTGCAATGAGCAGTTCTTC; CDR3 protein: CASSTDREECNEQFF
J gene: TRBJ1-4; V gene: TRBV4-3; clone size: -; D gene: TRBD1; CDR3 DNA: TGCGCCAGCAGCTTAAAGGACAGGGGAAATGAAAAACTGTTTTTT; CDR3 protein: CASSLKDRGNEKLFF
J gene: TRBJ2-3; V gene: TRBV3-1/TRBV3-2; clone size: -; D gene: TRBD2; CDR3 DNA: TGTGCCAGCAGTCCAGGACTAGTAAGCACAGATACGCAGTATTTT; CDR3 protein: CASSPGLVSTDTQYF
J gene: TRBJ1-1; V gene: TRBV9; clone size: -; D gene: -; CDR3 DNA: TGTGCCAGCAGCGTAGGATTTAGGGGCGAAAGGGAAGCTTTCTTT; CDR3 protein: CASSVGFRGEREAFF
J gene: TRBJ2-3; V gene: TRBV4-2; clone size: few; D gene: TRBD1; CDR3 DNA: TGTGCCAGCAGCCAAGATTTAGGGACAGGAGGGGATACGCAGTATTTT; CDR3 protein: CASSQDLGTGGDTQYF
J gene: TRBJ2-2; V gene: TRBV28; clone size: -; D gene: -; CDR3 DNA: TGTGCCTGTGACAAGCCTTACACCGGGGAGCTGTTTTTT; CDR3 protein: CACDKPYTGELFF
J gene: TRBJ2-1; V gene: TRBV29-1; clone size: few; D gene: TRBD2; CDR3 DNA: TGCAGCGTTCTCCCTTACCTTACTAGCGGGGACTTCAGCTCCTACAATGAGCAGTTCTTC; CDR3 protein: CSVLPYLTSGDFSSYNEQFF
J gene: TRBJ2-2; V gene: TRBV7-3; clone size: -; D gene: TRBD2; CDR3 DNA: TGTGCCAGCAGCTTAGGCGGGAGGGTCACCGGGGAGCTGTTTTTT; CDR3 protein: CASSLGGRVTGELFF
J gene: TRBJ2-5; V gene: TRBV28; clone size: medium-sized; D gene: -; CDR3 DNA: TGTGCCAGCAGTTTAAGGAGGGATTGGGAGACCCAGTACTTC; CDR3 protein: CASSLRRDWETQYF
J gene: TRBJ2-6; V gene: TRBV4-1; clone size: -; D gene: TRBD1; CDR3 DNA: TGCGCCAGCAGCCAATTTTTCAGGGGGCAGGCGGGGGCCAACGTCCTGACTTTC; CDR3 protein: CASSQFFRGQAGANVLTF
J gene: TRBJ2-3; V gene: TRBV6-4; clone size: -; D gene: TRBD1; CDR3 DNA: TGTGCCAGCAGTACCACAGGGACAGGGGGCGCAGATACGCAGTATTTT; CDR3 protein: CASSTTGTGGADTQYF
J gene: TRBJ2-6; V gene: TRBV3-1/TRBV3-2; clone size: -; D gene: TRBD2; CDR3 DNA: TGTGCCAGCAGCCAAGGTGGGACTAGTACTGGGGCCAACGTCCTGACTTTC; CDR3 protein: CASSQGGTSTGANVLTF
J gene: TRBJ1-2; V gene: TRBV7-2; clone size: -; D gene: -; CDR3 DNA: TGTGCCAGCAGCTTAAACAATTGGAGGCTTACAGGGCTCTATGGCTACACCTTC; CDR3 protein: CASSLNNWRLTGLYGYTF
J gene: TRBJ2-1; V gene: TRBV7-8; clone size: once; D gene: TRBD2; CDR3 DNA: TGTGCCAGCACTCCGGCGGGGGGCAATGAGCAGTTCTTC; CDR3 protein: CASTPAGGNEQFF
J gene: TRBJ1-6; V gene: TRBV4-3; clone size: few; D gene: TRBD1; CDR3 DNA: TGCGCCAGCCGCCCTGACAGGGAAATTTCACCCCTCCACTTT; CDR3 protein: CASRPDREISPLHF
J gene: TRBJ2-7; V gene: TRBV29-1; clone size: -; D gene: -; CDR3 DNA: TGCAGCGGTGTGACAGAGATGCGCTACGAGCAGTACTTC; CDR3 protein: CSGVTEMRYEQYF
J gene: TRBJ2-1; V gene: TRBV18; clone size: once; D gene: -; CDR3 DNA: TGTGCCAGCTCCCTTTTCGCCAGCGGCCAATACAATGAGCAGTTCTTC; CDR3 protein: CASSLFASGQYNEQFF
J gene: TRBJ2-1; V gene: TRBV5-1; clone size: -; D gene: TRBD2; CDR3 DNA: TGCGCCAGCAGCACAGCGGGAGAGGCCTACAATGAGCAGTTCTTC; CDR3 protein: CASSTAGEAYNEQFF
J gene: TRBJ2-7; V gene: TRBV4-1; clone size: -; D gene: TRBD2; CDR3 DNA: TGCGCCAGCAGCCCCGGGACTAGGAACGAGCAGTACTTC; CDR3 protein: CASSPGTRNEQYF
J gene: TRBJ2-5; V gene: TRBV2; clone size: -; D gene: -; CDR3 DNA: TGTGCCAGCAGTGACCGCGGGAACCAAGAGACCCAGTACTTC; CDR3 protein: CASSDRGNQETQYF
J gene: TRBJ2-1; V gene: TRBV13; clone size: -; D gene: TRBD2; CDR3 DNA: TGTGCCAGCAGCAGCTCGGGAGGTTCCTACAATGAGCAGTTCTTC; CDR3 protein: CASSSSGGSYNEQFF
J gene: TRBJ1-2; V gene: TRBV2; clone size: -; D gene: -; CDR3 DNA: TGTGCCAGCAGCCTGGGGGGGATCTATGGCTACACCTTC; CDR3 protein: CASSLGGIYGYTF
J gene: TRBJ1-1; V gene: TRBV28; clone size: -; D gene: TRBD1; CDR3 DNA: TGTGCCAGCAGGGCTCCGGGACAGGGGGCCCTGAACACTGAAGCTTTCTTT; CDR3 protein: CASRAPGQGALNTEAFF